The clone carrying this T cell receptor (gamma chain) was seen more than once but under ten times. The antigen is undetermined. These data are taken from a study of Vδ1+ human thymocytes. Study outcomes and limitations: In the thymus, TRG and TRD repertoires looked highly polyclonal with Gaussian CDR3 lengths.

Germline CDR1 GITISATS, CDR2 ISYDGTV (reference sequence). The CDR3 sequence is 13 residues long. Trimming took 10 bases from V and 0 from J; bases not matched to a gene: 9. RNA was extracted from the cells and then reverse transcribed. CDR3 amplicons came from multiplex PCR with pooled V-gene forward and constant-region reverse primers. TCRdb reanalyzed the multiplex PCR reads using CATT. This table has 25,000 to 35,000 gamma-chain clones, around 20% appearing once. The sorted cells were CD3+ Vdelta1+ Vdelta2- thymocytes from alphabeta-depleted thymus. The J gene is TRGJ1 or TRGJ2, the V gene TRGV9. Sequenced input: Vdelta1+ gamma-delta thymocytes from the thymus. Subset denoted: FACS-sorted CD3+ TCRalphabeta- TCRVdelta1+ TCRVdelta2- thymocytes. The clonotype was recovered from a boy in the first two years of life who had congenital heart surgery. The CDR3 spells CAFTSQNYYKKLF. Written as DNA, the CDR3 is TGTGCCTTCACCTCCCAGAATTATTATAAGAAACTCTTT.